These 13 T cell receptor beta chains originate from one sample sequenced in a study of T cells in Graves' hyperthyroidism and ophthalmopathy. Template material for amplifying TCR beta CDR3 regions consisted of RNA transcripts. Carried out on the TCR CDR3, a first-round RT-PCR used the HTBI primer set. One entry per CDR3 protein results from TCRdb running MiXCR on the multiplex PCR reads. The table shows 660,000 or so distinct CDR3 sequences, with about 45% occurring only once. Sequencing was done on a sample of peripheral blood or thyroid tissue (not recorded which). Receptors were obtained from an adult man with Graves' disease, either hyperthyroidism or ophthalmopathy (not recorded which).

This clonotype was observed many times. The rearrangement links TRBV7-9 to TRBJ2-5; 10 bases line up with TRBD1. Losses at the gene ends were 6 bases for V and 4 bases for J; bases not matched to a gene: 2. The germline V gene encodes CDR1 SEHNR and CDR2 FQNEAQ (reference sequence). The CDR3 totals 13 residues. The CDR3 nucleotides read TGTGCCAGCAGTAGGACAGGGGGAGAGACCCAGTACTTC. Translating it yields CASSRTGGETQYF.

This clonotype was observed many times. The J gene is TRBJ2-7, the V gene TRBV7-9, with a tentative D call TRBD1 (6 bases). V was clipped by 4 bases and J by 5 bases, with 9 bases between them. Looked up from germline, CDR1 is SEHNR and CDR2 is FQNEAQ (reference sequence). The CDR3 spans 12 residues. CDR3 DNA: TGTGCCAGCAGCTCACAGGGTCACGAGCAGTACTTC. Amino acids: CASSSQGHEQYF.

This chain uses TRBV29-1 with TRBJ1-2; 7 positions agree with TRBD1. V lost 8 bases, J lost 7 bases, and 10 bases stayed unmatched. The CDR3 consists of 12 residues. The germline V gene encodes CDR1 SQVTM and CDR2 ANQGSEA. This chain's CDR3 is CSSLEQGFGYTF. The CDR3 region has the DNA TGCAGCAGCTTGGAACAGGGGTTTGGCTACACCTTC.

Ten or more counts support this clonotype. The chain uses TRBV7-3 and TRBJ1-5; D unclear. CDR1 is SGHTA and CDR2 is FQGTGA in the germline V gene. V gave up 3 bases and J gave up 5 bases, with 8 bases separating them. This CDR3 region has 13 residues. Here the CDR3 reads CASSLSTHQPQHF. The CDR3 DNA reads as TGTGCCAGCAGCTTGTCGACTCATCAGCCCCAGCATTTT. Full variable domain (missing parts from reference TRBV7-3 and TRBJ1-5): GAGVSQTPSNKVTEKGKYVELRCDPISGHTALYWYRQSLGQGPEFLIYFQGTGAADDSGLPNDRFFAVRPEGSVSTLKIQRTERGDSAVYLCASSLSTHQPQHFGDGTRLSIL.

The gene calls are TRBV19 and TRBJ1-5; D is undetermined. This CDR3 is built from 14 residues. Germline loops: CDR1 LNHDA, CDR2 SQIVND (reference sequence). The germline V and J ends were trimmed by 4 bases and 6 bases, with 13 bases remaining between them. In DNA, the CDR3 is TGTGCCAGTAGTAGGCCAGGAGGAATTCAGCCCCAGCATTTT. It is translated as CASSRPGGIQPQHF.

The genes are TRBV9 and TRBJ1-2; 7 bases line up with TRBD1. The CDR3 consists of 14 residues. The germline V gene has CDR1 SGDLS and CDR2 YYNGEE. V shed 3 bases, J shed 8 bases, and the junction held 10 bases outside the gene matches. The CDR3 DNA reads TGTGCCAGCAGCGCCGACAGGGCGCAGATAGGCTACACCTTC. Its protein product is CASSADRAQIGYTF.

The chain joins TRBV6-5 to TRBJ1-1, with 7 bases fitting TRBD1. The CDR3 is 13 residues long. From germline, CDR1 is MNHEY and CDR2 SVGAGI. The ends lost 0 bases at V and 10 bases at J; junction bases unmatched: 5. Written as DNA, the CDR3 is TGTGCCAGCAGTTACTCGACAGGGATTGTAGCTTTCTTT. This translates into CASSYSTGIVAFF.

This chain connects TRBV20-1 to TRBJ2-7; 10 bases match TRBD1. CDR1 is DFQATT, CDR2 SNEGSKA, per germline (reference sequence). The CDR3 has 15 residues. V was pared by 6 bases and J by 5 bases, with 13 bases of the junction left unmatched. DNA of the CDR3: TGCAGTGCCAACCCCCCTCGGACAGGGGGTGACGAGCAGTACTTC. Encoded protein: CSANPPRTGGDEQYF.

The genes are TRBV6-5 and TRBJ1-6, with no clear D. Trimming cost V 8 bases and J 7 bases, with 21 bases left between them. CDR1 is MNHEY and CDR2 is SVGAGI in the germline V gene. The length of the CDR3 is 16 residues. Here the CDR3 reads CASGLDWHPANSPLHF. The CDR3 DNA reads TGTGCCAGCGGACTGGACTGGCACCCCGCAAATTCACCCCTCCACTTT.

The CDR3 sequence is CASSRLHSEAFF. The CDR3 nucleotides read TGTGCCAGCAGCCGTTTACATTCTGAAGCTTTCTTT. The rearrangement links TRBV3-1 to TRBJ1-1; D uncertain. V dropped 4 bases and J dropped 6 bases, with 9 bases sitting between them. The CDR3 spans 12 residues. Per germline, CDR1 LGHDT and CDR2 YNNKEL (reference sequence). The whole variable domain, filled in from reference TRBV3-1 and TRBJ1-1, reads DTAVSQTPKYLVTQMGNDKSIKCEQNLGHDTMYWYKQDSKKFLKIMFSYNNKELIINETVPNRFSPKSPDKAHLNLHINSLELGDSAVYFCASSRLHSEAFFGQGTRLTVV.

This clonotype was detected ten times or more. The CDR3 DNA reads as TGCGCCAGCAGGGACAGGGACCACGAGCAGTACTTC. Encoded protein: CASRDRDHEQYF. The genes are TRBV5-1 and TRBJ2-7; 8 bases line up with TRBD1. CDR1 is SGHRS, CDR2 YFSETQ, per germline. V was pared by 5 bases and J by 5 bases, with 3 bases of the junction left unmatched. The CDR3 extends over 12 amino acids. The variable domain in full, completed from reference TRBV5-1 and TRBJ2-7, reads KAGVTQTPRYLIKTRGQQVTLSCSPISGHRSVSWYQQTPGQGLQFLFEYFSETQRNKGNFPGRFSGRQFSNSRSEMNVSTLELGDSALYLCASRDRDHEQYFGPGTRLTVT.

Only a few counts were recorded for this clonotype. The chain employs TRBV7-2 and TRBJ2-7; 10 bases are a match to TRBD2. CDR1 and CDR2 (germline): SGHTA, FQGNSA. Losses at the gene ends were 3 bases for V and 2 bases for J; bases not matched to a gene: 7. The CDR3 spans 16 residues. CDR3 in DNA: TGTGCCAGCAGCTTGGGTTCTAGCGGGAGCCCCTACGAGCAGTACTTC. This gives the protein CASSLGSSGSPYEQYF. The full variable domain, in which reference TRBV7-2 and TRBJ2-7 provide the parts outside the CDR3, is GAGVSQSPSNKVTEKGKDVELRCDPISGHTALYWYRQSLGQGLEFLIYFQGNSAPDKSGLPSDRFSAERTGGSVSTLTIQRTQQEDSAVYLCASSLGSSGSPYEQYFGPGTRLTVT.

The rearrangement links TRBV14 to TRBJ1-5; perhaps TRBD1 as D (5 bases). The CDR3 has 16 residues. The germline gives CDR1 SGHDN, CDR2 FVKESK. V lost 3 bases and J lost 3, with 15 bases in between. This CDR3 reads CASSQTQGGVNQPQHF. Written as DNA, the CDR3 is TGTGCCAGCAGCCAGACCCAGGGAGGAGTCAATCAGCCCCAGCATTTT.